The T cell receptor (beta chain) described here comes from a study of T cells in Graves' hyperthyroidism and ophthalmopathy. Hyperthyroidism, newly diagnosed and lasting under 2 months, affected patients aged 18 to 65. Researchers amplified the TCR beta CDR3 regions from RNA transcripts. During a first-round RT-PCR of the TCR CDR3, the HTBI primer set was used. Each CDR3 protein is one row after TCRdb ran MiXCR on the multiplex PCR reads. Of under 350,000 distinct CDR3 sequences listed, about 20% are singletons. The CDR3 runs to 15 residues. V gave up 2 bases and J gave up 0 bases; unmatched junction bases: 2. Germline V gives CDR1 LNHDA, CDR2 SQIVND (reference sequence).

This chain joins TRBV19 and TRBJ1-1, with 8 bases matching TRBD1. This clonotype originated in a woman aged 50 to 65 with Graves' hyperthyroidism. Source material: blood. The CDR3 region is CASSILDRVNTEAFF. The CDR3 DNA follows: TGTGCCAGTAGTATACTGGACAGGGTGAACACTGAAGCTTTCTTT.